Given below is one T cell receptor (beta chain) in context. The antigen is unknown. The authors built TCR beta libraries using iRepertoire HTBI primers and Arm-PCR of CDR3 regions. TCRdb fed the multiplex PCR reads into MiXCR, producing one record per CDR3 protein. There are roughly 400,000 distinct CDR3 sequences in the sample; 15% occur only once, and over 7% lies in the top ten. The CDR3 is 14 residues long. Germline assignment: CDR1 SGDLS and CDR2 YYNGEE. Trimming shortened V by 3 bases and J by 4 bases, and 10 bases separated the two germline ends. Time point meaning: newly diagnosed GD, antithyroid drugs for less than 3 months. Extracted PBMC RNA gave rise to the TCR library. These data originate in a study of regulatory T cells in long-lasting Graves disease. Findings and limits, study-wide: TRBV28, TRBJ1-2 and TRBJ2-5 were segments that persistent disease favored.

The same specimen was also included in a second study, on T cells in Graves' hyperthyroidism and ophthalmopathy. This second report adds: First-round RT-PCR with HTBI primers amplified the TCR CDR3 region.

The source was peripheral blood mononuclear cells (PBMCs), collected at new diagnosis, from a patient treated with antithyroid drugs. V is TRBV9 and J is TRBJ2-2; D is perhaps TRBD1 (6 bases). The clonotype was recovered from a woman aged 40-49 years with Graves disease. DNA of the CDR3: TGTGCCAGCAGCGACCAGACAGGCACCGGGGAGCTGTTTTTT. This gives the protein CASSDQTGTGELFF.